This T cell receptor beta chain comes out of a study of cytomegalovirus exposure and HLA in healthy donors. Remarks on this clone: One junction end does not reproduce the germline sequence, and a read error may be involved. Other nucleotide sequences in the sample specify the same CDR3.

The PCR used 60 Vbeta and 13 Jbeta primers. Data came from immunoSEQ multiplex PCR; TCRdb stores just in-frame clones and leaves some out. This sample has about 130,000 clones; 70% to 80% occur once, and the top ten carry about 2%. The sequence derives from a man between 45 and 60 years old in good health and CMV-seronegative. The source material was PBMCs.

CDR3 protein: CASSADPTDIYSPLHF. CDR3 nucleotides: TGTGCCAGCAGCGCGGACCCGACGGACATATATTCGCCCCTCCACTTT. The chain uses TRBV9 and TRBJ1-6, with a tentative D call TRBD1 (5 bases). CDR3 size: 16 residues. CDR1 SGDLS and CDR2 YYNGEE come from the germline V gene.